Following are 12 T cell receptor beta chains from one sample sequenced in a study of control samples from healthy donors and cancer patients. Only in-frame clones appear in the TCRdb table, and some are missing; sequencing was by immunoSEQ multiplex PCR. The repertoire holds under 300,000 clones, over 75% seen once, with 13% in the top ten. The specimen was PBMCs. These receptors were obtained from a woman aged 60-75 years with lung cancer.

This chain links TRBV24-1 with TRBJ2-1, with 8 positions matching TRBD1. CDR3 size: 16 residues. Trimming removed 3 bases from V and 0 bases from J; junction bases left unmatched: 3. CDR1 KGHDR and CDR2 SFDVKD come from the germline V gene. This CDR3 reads CATSDGQGASYNEQFF. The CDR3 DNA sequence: TGTGCCACCAGTGATGGCCAGGGGGCCTCCTACAATGAGCAGTTCTTC.

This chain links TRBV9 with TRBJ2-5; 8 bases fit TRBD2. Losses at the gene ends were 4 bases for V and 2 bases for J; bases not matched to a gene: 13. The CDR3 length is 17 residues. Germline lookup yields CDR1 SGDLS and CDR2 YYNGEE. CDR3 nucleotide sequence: TGTGCCAGCAGCCTGAGTGATCGGCCTAGCGGGCAAGAGACCCAGTACTTC. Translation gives CASSLSDRPSGQETQYF.

CDR3 region: CASKLTGYSGANVLTF. The CDR3, as DNA: TGTGCCAGTAAATTAACAGGGTACTCTGGGGCCAACGTCCTGACTTTC. The chain links TRBV19 to TRBJ2-6, with D perhaps matching TRBD1 (6 bases). The CDR3 runs 16 residues. V was shortened by 7 bases and J by 0 bases, with 13 bases between the two germline ends. Germline V lookup: CDR1 LNHDA, CDR2 SQIVND (reference sequence). Looking up the rest from reference TRBV19 and TRBJ2-6 gives the full variable domain: DGGITQSPKYLFRKEGQNVTLSCEQNLNHDAMYWYRQDPGQGLRLIYYSQIVNDFQKGDIAEGYSVSREKKESFPLTVTSAQKNPTAFYLCASKLTGYSGANVLTFGAGSRLTVL.

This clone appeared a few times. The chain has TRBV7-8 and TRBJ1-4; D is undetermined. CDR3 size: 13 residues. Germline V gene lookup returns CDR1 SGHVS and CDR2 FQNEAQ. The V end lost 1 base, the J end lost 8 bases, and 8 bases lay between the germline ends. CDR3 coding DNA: TGTGCCAGCAGCTTAGGGGCATTAGAAAAACTGTTTTTT. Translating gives CASSLGALEKLFF.

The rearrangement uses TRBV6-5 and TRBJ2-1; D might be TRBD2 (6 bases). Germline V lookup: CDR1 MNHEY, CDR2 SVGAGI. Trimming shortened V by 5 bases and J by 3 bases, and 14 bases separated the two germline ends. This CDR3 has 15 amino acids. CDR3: CASSPIGTFYNEQFF. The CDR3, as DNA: TGTGCCAGCAGTCCTATCGGGACTTTCTACAATGAGCAGTTCTTC.

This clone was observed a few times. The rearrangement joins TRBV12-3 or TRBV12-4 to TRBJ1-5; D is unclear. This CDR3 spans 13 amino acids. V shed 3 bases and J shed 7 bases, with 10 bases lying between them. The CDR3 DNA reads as TGTGCCAGCAGTTTCGCTAGGGAGCAGCCCCAGCATTTT. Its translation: CASSFAREQPQHF.

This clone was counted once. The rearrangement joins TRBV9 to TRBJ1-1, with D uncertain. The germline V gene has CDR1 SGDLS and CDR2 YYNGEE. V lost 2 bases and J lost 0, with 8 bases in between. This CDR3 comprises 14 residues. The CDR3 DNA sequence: TGTGCCAGCAGCGTCAACGTAATGAACACTGAAGCTTTCTTT. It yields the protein CASSVNVMNTEAFF.

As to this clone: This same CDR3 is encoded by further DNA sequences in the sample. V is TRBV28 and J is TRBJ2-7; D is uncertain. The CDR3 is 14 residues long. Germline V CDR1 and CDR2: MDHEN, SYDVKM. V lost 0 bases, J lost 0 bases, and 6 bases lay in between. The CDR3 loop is CASSLWGSSYEQYF. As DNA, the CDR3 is TGTGCCAGCAGTTTATGGGGCAGCTCCTACGAGCAGTACTTC.

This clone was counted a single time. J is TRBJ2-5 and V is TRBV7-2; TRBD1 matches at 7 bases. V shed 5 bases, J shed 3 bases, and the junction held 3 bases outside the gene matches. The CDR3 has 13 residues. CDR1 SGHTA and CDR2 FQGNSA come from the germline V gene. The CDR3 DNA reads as TGTGCCAGCAGCAGGGACAGTAAAGAGACCCAGTACTTC. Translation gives CASSRDSKETQYF.

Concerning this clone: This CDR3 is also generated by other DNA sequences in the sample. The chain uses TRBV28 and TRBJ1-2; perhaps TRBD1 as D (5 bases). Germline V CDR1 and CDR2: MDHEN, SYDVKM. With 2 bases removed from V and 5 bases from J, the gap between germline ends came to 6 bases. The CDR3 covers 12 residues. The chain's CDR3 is CASSLRGYGYTF. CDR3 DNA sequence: TGTGCCAGCAGTTTAAGGGGTTATGGCTACACCTTC.

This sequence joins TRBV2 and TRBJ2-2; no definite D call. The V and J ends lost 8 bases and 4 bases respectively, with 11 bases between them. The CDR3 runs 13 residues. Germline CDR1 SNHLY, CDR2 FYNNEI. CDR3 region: CASLKGPTGELFF. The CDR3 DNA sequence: TGTGCCAGCTTAAAGGGCCCCACCGGGGAGCTGTTTTTT.

The CDR3 DNA reads as TGTGCCAGCAGTGCCGAGGGGGACCAGCCCCAGCATTTT. Encoded protein: CASSAEGDQPQHF. V and J are TRBV6-4 and TRBJ1-5, with D perhaps matching TRBD1 (6 bases). This CDR3 region has 13 residues. The V gene's germline CDR1 is MRHNA and CDR2 SNTAGT. With 4 bases removed from V and 7 bases from J, the gap between germline ends came to 11 bases.